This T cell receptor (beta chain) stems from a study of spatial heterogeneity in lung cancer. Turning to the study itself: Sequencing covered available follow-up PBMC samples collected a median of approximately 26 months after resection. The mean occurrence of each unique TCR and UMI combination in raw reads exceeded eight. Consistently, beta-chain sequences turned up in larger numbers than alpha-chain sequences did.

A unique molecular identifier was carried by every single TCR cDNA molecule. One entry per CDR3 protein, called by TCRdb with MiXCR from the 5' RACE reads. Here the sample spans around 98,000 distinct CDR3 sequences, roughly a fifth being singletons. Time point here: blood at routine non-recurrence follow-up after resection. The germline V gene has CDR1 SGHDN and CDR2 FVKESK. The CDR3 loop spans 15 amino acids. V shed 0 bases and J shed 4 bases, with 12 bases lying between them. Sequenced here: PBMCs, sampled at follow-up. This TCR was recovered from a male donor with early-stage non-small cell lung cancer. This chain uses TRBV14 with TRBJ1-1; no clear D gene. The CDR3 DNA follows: TGTGCCAGCAGCCAAGAAACAGCTGGGAGCACTGAAGCTTTCTTT. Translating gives CASSQETAGSTEAFF.